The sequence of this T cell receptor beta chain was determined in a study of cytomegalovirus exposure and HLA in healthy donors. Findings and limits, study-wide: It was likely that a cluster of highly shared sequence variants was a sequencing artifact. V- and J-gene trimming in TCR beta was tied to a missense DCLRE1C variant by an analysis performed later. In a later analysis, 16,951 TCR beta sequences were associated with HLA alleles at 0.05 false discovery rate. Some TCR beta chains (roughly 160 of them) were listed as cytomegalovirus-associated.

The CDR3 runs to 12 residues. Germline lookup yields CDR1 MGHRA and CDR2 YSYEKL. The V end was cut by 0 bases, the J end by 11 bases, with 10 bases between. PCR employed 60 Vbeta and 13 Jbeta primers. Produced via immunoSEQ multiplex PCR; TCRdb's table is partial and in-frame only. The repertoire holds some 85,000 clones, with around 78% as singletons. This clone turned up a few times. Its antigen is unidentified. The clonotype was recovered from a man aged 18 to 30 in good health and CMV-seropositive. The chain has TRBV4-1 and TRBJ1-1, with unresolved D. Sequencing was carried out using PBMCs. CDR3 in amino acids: CASSQEGIGAFF. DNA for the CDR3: TGCGCCAGCAGCCAAGAGGGTATCGGGGCTTTCTTT.